Sequencing of this T cell receptor beta chain was carried out in a study of cytomegalovirus exposure and HLA in healthy donors. Study context: About 200 million T cells yielded 117 million unique TCR beta sequences, as an earlier analysis found. The Caucasian-associated ancestry cluster contained about four fifths of the 300 to 400 genotyped donors.

General study points: A few chains tied to CMV proved CMV antigen-specific in vitro.

On this clone itself: No antigen is known for it.

PCR used 60 Vbeta primers and 13 Jbeta primers. The data were produced by immunoSEQ multiplex PCR, yet TCRdb's version contains in-frame clones alone and is incomplete. Among approximately 150,000 clones, 70% to 90% were seen once, and the ten largest hold approximately 2.5%. The sequencing sample was made of PBMCs. The sequence derives from a man between 25 and 39 years old in good health and CMV-seropositive.

CDR3 residues: CASSVGGGSTDTQYF. In DNA, the CDR3 is TGTGCCAGCAGCGTAGGTGGCGGGAGCACAGATACGCAGTATTTT. The V and J genes are TRBV9 and TRBJ2-3, with D maybe TRBD2 (5 bases). Deletions cut 0 bases from V and 0 bases from J, with 8 bases between. The CDR3 runs to 15 residues. From germline, CDR1 is SGDLS and CDR2 YYNGEE.